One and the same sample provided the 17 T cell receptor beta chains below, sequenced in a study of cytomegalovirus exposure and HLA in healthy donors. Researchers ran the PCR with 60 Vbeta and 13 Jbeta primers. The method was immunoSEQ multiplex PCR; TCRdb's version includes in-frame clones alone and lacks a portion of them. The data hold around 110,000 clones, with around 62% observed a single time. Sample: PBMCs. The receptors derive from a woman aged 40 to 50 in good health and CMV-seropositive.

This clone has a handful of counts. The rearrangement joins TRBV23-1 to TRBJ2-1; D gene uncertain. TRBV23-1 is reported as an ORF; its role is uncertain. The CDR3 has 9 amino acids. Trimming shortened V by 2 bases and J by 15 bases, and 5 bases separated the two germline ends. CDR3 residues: CASSQRGFF. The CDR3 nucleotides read TGCGCCAGCAGTCAAAGAGGGTTCTTC.

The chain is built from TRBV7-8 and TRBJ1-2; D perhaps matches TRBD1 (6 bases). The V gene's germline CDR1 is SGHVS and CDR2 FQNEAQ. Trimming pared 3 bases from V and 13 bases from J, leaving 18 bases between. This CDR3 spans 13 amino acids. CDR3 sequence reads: CASSLGGQEEATF. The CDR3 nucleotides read TGTGCCAGCAGCTTGGGGGGGCAGGAAGAAGCCACCTTC.

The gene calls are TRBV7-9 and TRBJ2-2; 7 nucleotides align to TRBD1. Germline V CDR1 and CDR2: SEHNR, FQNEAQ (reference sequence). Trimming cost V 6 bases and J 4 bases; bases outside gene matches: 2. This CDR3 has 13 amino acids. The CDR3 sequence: CASRRTGTGELFF. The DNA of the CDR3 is TGTGCCAGCAGAAGGACAGGCACCGGGGAGCTGTTTTTT.

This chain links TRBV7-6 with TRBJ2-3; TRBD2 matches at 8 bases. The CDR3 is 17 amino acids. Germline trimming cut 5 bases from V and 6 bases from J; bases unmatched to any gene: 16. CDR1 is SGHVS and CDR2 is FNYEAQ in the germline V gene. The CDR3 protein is CASSPALAGSGADTQYF. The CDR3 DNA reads TGTGCCAGCAGCCCAGCTTTAGCGGGATCGGGGGCCGATACGCAGTATTTT.

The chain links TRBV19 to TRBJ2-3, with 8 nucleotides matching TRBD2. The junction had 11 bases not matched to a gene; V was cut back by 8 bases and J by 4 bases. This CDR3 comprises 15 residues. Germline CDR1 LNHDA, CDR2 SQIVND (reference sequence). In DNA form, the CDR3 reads TGTGCCAGTCGAGAAAGCGGGAGAATGCCAGATACGCAGTATTTT. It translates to CASRESGRMPDTQYF.

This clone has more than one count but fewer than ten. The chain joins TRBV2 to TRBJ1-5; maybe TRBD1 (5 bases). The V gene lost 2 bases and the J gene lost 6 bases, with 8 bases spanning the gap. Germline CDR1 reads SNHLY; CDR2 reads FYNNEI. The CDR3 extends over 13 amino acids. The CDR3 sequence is CASSEQGGQPQHF. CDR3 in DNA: TGTGCCAGCAGTGAACAGGGTGGTCAGCCCCAGCATTTT.

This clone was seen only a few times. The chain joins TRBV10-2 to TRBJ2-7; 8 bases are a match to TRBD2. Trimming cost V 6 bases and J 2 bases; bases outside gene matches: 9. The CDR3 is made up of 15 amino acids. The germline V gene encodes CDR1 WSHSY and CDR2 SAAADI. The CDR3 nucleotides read TGCGCCAGCAGCGGGGGGAGTAGCGGGGCCTACGAGCAGTACTTC. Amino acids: CASSGGSSGAYEQYF.

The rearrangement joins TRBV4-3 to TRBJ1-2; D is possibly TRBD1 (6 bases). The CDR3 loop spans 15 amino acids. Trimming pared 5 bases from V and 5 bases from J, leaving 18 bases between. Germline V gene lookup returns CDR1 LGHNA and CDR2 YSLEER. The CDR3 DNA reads TGCGCCAGCAGCGTCTTGGCAGGGACAAATTATGGCTACACCTTC. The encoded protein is CASSVLAGTNYGYTF.

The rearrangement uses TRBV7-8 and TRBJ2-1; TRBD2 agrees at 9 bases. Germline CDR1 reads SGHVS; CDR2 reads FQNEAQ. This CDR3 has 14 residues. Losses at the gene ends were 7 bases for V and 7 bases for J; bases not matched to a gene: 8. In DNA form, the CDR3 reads TGTGCCAGCACCAGTGGCGGGAGGGGTAATGAGCAGTTCTTC. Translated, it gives CASTSGGRGNEQFF.

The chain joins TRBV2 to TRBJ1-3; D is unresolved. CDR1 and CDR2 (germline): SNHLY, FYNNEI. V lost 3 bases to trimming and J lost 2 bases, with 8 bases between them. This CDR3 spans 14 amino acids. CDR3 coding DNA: TGTGCCAGCAGTGATCGGTTTCCTGGAAACACCATATATTTT. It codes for CASSDRFPGNTIYF.

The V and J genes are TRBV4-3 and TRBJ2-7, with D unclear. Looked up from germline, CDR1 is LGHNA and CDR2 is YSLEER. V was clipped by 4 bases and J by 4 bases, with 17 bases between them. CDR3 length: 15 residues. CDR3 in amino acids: CASSPTFGSVYEQYF. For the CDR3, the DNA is TGCGCCAGCAGCCCTACGTTCGGGTCTGTGTACGAGCAGTACTTC.

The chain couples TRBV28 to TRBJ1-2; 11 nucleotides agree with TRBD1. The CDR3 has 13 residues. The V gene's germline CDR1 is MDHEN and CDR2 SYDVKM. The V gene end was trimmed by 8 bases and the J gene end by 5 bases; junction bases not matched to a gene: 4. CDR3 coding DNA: TGTGCCAGCCGGGACAGGGGGATATATGGCTACACCTTC. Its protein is CASRDRGIYGYTF.

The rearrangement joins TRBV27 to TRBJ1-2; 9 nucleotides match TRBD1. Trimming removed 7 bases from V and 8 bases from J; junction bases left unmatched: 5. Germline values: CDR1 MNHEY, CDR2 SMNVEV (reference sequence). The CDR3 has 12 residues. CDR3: CASKTGGGGYTF. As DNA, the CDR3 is TGTGCCAGCAAAACAGGGGGCGGCGGCTACACCTTC.

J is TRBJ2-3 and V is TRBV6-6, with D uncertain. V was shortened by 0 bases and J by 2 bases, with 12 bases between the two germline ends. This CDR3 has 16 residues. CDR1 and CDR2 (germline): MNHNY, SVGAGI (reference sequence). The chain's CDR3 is CASSYSRAADTDTQYF. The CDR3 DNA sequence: TGTGCCAGCAGTTACTCTCGCGCGGCCGACACAGATACGCAGTATTTT.

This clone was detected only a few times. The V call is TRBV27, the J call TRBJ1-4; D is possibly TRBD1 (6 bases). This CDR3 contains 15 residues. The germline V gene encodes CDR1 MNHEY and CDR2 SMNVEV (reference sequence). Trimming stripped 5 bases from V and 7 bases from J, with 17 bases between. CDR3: CASSGTGNRAEKLFF. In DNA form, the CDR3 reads TGTGCCAGCAGTGGTACAGGGAATCGGGCTGAAAAACTGTTTTTT. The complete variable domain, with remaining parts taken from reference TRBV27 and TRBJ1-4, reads EAQVTQNPRYLITVTGKKLTVTCSQNMNHEYMSWYRQDPGLGLRQIYYSMNVEVTDKGDVPEGYKVSRKEKRNFPLILESPSPNQTSLYFCASSGTGNRAEKLFFGSGTQLSVL.

The CDR3 is CASSSYGGRATYEQYF. The CDR3, as DNA: TGTGCCAGCAGTTCCTATGGTGGGAGGGCAACCTACGAGCAGTACTTC. The rearrangement uses TRBV28 and TRBJ2-7, with 7 positions matching TRBD2. The J segment lost 2 bases and the V segment lost 4 bases, leaving 11 bases of the junction unmatched. Germline CDR1 and CDR2: MDHEN and SYDVKM. The CDR3 has 16 residues. Drawing the rest from reference TRBV28 and TRBJ2-7, the complete variable domain is DVKVTQSSRYLVKRTGEKVFLECVQDMDHENMFWYRQDPGLGLRLIYFSYDVKMKEKGDIPEGYSVSREKKERFSLILESASTNQTSMYLCASSSYGGRATYEQYFGPGTRLTVT.

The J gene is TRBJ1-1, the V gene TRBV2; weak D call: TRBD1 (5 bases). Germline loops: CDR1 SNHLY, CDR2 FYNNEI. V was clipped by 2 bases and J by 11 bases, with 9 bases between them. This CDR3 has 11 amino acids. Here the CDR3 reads CASSEKGRAFF. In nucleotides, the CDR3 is TGTGCCAGCAGTGAAAAGGGGCGGGCTTTCTTT.